The rows below give T cell receptor beta chains drawn from one sample of a study of blood T cells in healthy people across ages. TCRdb processed the 5' RACE reads anew with MiXCR; each CDR3 protein has one entry. The sample has about 970,000 distinct CDR3 sequences, about 53% seen once. The sample taken for sequencing was blood. The receptors here all came from a woman aged 55-70 years in good health. Both conserved end residues are part of each CDR3. D genes are given only for firm matches. Expanded clones are given a class, and other clones once, few, many or no size at all.

size	J	V	D	DNA	CDR3
few	TRBJ2-3	TRBV12-3/TRBV12-4	TRBD2	TGTGCCAGCAGTTTAGTTGCTAGCGGGATCACAGATACGCAGTATTTT	CASSLVASGITDTQYF
NA	TRBJ2-3	TRBV10-3	TRBD1	TGTGCCATCAGTGGCCTCGGGCAGGGGGTTAAGGATACGCAGTATTTT	CAISGLGQGVKDTQYF
few	TRBJ2-7	TRBV27	TRBD2	TGTGCCAGCAGTTCGAGAACCCTACTAGCGGGAGGGCCTTACGAGCAGTACTTC	CASSSRTLLAGGPYEQYF
NA	TRBJ2-1	TRBV29-1	TRBD2	TGCAGCGTCGCCGAGGCGGGGGGGCCGTACAATGAGCAGTTCTTC	CSVAEAGGPYNEQFF
NA	TRBJ2-1	TRBV9	NA	TGTGCCAGCAGCGTAGCTCCCCCGAAGGGCGTTGCTTACAATGAGCAGTTCTTC	CASSVAPPKGVAYNEQFF
few	TRBJ1-6	TRBV25-1	NA	TGTGCCAGCAAGACTGGGCATCGTAATTCACCCCTCCACTTT	CASKTGHRNSPLHF
few	TRBJ2-7	TRBV14	TRBD2	TGTGCCAGCAGCCATAGTGGTAAGGGACTAGCGGGCCGTACCTACGAGCAGTACTTC	CASSHSGKGLAGRTYEQYF
few	TRBJ1-4	TRBV6-1	NA	TGTGCCAGCAGTGACGGACAACGAACAACTAATGAAAAACTGTTTTTT	CASSDGQRTTNEKLFF
NA	TRBJ2-7	TRBV5-5	NA	TGTGCCAGCAGCTTGGGAGACAGTGAAACCTACGAGCAGTACTTC	CASSLGDSETYEQYF
few	TRBJ2-7	TRBV28	TRBD1	TGTGCCAGCAGTTTATTTGCCCCCCAGGGGGAAGGCTACGAGCAGTACTTC	CASSLFAPQGEGYEQYF
NA	TRBJ1-4	TRBV28	TRBD1	TGTGCCAGCAGTCGATCACAGGGGGGTAATGAAAAACTGTTTTTT	CASSRSQGGNEKLFF
NA	TRBJ2-3	TRBV30	NA	TGTGCCTGGAGCGCAGTCTCGATCCGGGATACGCAGTATTTT	CAWSAVSIRDTQYF
few	TRBJ2-2	TRBV4-1	NA	TGCGCCAGCAGCCCACGACGTCTAGCAGGCGGGGAGCTGTTTTTT	CASSPRRLAGGELFF
NA	TRBJ2-5	TRBV15	NA	TGTGTCACCAGCAGAGCGACGGGTTCTCAAGAGACCCAGTACTTC	CVTSRATGSQETQYF
NA	TRBJ2-1	TRBV7-2	TRBD2	TGTGCCAGCAGCTTATTGGGTACTAGCGGGTACTACAATGAGCAGTTCTTC	CASSLLGTSGYYNEQFF